The rows below give T cell receptor beta chains drawn from one sample of a study of identical twins. TCRdb ran MiXCR on the 5' RACE reads and lists one entry per CDR3 protein. Of a few hundred thousand distinct CDR3 sequences in the sample, 15% were seen once. This sample was shared with a second study, whose subject was yellow fever vaccine responses in identical twins.

Specimen: CD4+ T cells sorted from blood. Receptor source: a woman in her late teens or twenties in good health. Each CDR3 is given with its conserved first and last residue. The order of the fields is V gene, J gene, clone size, D gene, CDR3 DNA, CDR3 protein. A D gene is named only where the DNA matches it firmly. Clone sizes are given selectively: once, few, many, or a class where the clone is expanded.

TRBV4-1	TRBJ2-3	.	TRBD2	TGCGCCAGCAGCCAACCCGGGACTAGCGGGAGCGATACGCAGTATTTT	CASSQPGTSGSDTQYF
TRBV27	TRBJ2-7	.	.	TGTGCCACCAATCACGGGACGGCCGGAGAGCAGTACTTC	CATNHGTAGEQYF
TRBV11-1	TRBJ2-2	few	TRBD1	TGTGCCAGCAGTCATACCGGGACAGGGAACACCGGGGAGCTGTTTTTT	CASSHTGTGNTGELFF
TRBV4-1	TRBJ1-4	few	.	TGCGCCAGCAGCCAAGCCAATGTTGAAAAACTGTTTTTT	CASSQANVEKLFF
TRBV2	TRBJ2-1	.	TRBD2	TGTGCCAGCAGTGCAAGGGGCCTAGCGGGATACAATGAGCAGTTCTTC	CASSARGLAGYNEQFF
TRBV2	TRBJ2-2	few	.	TGTGCCAGCGGGGTAGGGAACACCGGGGAGCTGTTTTTT	CASGVGNTGELFF
TRBV6-1	TRBJ2-3	.	TRBD2	TGTGCCAGCAGTCCGGGACGAGGGAGGGCAGGGGATACGCAGTATTTT	CASSPGRGRAGDTQYF
TRBV20-1	TRBJ2-5	.	TRBD2	TGCAGTCACCGGGCGGGGGGGCCGGAGACCCAGTACTTC	CSHRAGGPETQYF
TRBV20-1	TRBJ1-2	.	TRBD1	TGCAGTGCTAGAGACGGGACAGGGGGCGATGGCTACACCTTC	CSARDGTGGDGYTF
TRBV27	TRBJ1-2	many	.	TGTGCCAGCAGTTCCGAGGGGGTCTATGGCTACACCTTC	CASSSEGVYGYTF
TRBV29-1	TRBJ2-3	.	.	TGCAGCGTTGATGGCGGAGGGAGCACAGATACGCAGTATTTT	CSVDGGGSTDTQYF
TRBV9	TRBJ1-2	.	.	TGTGCCAGCAGCGTAGTCGGGGGACGCGGCTACACCTTC	CASSVVGGRGYTF
TRBV7-3	TRBJ2-7	few	.	TGTGCCAGCAGCAGATCCAGGGTAAACTACGAGCAGTACTTC	CASSRSRVNYEQYF
TRBV20-1	TRBJ2-1	.	.	TGCAGTGCTTCTCCGGGGCCGTGGAATGAGCAGTTCTTC	CSASPGPWNEQFF
TRBV20-1	TRBJ2-1	.	.	TGCAGTGCTAGAGATGGTTGGGTGGGAGGATTACACAATGAGCAGTTCTTC	CSARDGWVGGLHNEQFF
TRBV4-1	TRBJ2-3	few	.	TGCGCCAGCAGCCAATACGGGAGAGATACGCAGTATTTT	CASSQYGRDTQYF
TRBV5-1	TRBJ2-3	.	.	TGCGCCAGCAGCATCGACAGAAACCTGTACACAGATACGCAGTATTTT	CASSIDRNLYTDTQYF
TRBV20-1	TRBJ2-7	.	TRBD2	TGCAGTGCTACGGGACTAGCGGGAACTTCGAACGAGCAGTACTTC	CSATGLAGTSNEQYF
TRBV20-1	TRBJ2-5	few	.	TGCAGTGCTGGTAGTCCCCACGGGGTGACCCAGTACTTC	CSAGSPHGVTQYF
TRBV10-3	TRBJ2-7	many	.	TGTGCCATCAGTGAGATCAGGGTTAGCGGCGAGCAGTACTTC	CAISEIRVSGEQYF
TRBV7-6	TRBJ2-7	few	.	TGTGCCAGCAGCCTAGAACGGGACTTTAGCTCCTACGAGCAGTACTTC	CASSLERDFSSYEQYF
TRBV24-1	TRBJ2-1	few	TRBD2	TGTGCCACCCGGCCCGGGGTAGCGGGAAACAATGAGCAGTTCTTC	CATRPGVAGNNEQFF
TRBV28	TRBJ2-7	.	TRBD1	TGTGCCAGCAGCCGAAGACAGGGGGGGATGTACGAGCAGTACTTC	CASSRRQGGMYEQYF
TRBV24-1	TRBJ2-1	few	.	TGTGCCACCGGGATCGGCGGGGACAATGAGCAGTTCTTC	CATGIGGDNEQFF
TRBV27	TRBJ1-6	few	TRBD1	TGTGCCAGCAGTATTTACGGGGACAGGGGGAGTTCACCCCTCCACTTT	CASSIYGDRGSSPLHF
TRBV24-1	TRBJ2-7	.	.	TGTGCCACCAGTGTTGTCAACCATAACCTTACTAGGACCTCCTACGAGCAGTACTTC	CATSVVNHNLTRTSYEQYF
TRBV4-2	TRBJ1-6	.	.	TGTGCCAGCAGCCAATTCGGTTTCCAGGGATACTCACCCCTCCACTTT	CASSQFGFQGYSPLHF
TRBV5-6	TRBJ1-2	few	.	TGTGCCAGCAGCTTGGGACAAATACTAGCTAACTATGGCTACACCTTC	CASSLGQILANYGYTF
TRBV5-1	TRBJ2-5	many	.	TGCGCCAGCAGTCCCCACCTAGCCGCTCAAGAGACCCAGTACTTC	CASSPHLAAQETQYF
TRBV28	TRBJ2-7	.	TRBD2	TGTGCCTCCGGGAGGGCCAGCTACGAGCAGTACTTC	CASGRASYEQYF
TRBV5-1	TRBJ2-3	few	TRBD2	TGCGCCAGCAGCTTAAAGCGGGGGCCCACAGATACGCAGTATTTT	CASSLKRGPTDTQYF
TRBV28	TRBJ2-2	few	TRBD1	TGTGCCAGCAGTCTCGGACAGGGGTGGACCACCGGGGAGCTGTTTTTT	CASSLGQGWTTGELFF
TRBV10-3	TRBJ2-3	.	TRBD1	TGTGCCATGGGGCCAGACAGGGTAGGGGCAGATACGCAGTATTTT	CAMGPDRVGADTQYF
TRBV5-1	TRBJ1-1	many	.	TGCGCCAGCAGCTTGGTATCCGGACCGCACACTGAAGCTTTCTTT	CASSLVSGPHTEAFF
TRBV10-1	TRBJ2-2	.	.	TGCGCCAGCTCCCCTCGGAGGAGGCTTGACACCGGGGAGCTGTTTTTT	CASSPRRRLDTGELFF